The rows below give T cell receptor beta chains drawn from one sample of a study of siplizumab effects on memory and regulatory T cells. Using immunoSEQ multiplex PCR, the repertoire was profiled, and TCRdb retains in-frame clones only, with some absent. The data contain about 69,000 clones, approximately 88% of them singletons. Sequenced input: Tregs sorted from blood. The receptors shown here come from a human donor in good health. Each CDR3 is given with its conserved first and last residue. A D gene is named only where the DNA matches it firmly. Expanded clones get a size class; other rows say once, few or many, or leave the size out.

j_call d_call clone_size v_call cdr3_aa cdr3_nt
TRBJ2-6 NA NA TRBV5-6 CASSSGLILGGANVLTF TGTGCCAGCAGCTCAGGACTGATACTCGGCGGGGCCAACGTCCTGACTTTC
TRBJ2-1 TRBD2 NA TRBV6-1 CASSQGTSGFYNEQFF TGTGCCAGCAGTCAAGGGACTAGCGGATTCTACAATGAGCAGTTCTTC
TRBJ2-2 TRBD1 once TRBV29-1 CSVGDRVNTGELFF TGCAGCGTTGGGGACAGGGTGAACACCGGGGAGCTGTTTTTT
TRBJ2-6 NA once TRBV30 CARSTGANVLTF TGTGCCCGTAGTACTGGGGCCAACGTCCTGACTTTC
TRBJ2-3 TRBD2 NA TRBV10-3 CAIRAWTSGHTDTQYF TGTGCCATCAGGGCTTGGACTAGCGGGCACACAGATACGCAGTATTTT
TRBJ1-2 TRBD1 NA TRBV7-2 CASSVQGARGYTF TGTGCCAGCAGCGTACAGGGGGCTCGTGGCTACACCTTC
TRBJ2-3 NA NA TRBV27 CASRTVTDTQYF TGTGCCAGCAGAACCGTCACAGATACGCAGTATTTT
TRBJ1-2 NA few TRBV6-1 CASSESFSTGNRGYTF TGTGCCAGCAGTGAGTCCTTCTCAACAGGTAACCGGGGCTACACCTTC
TRBJ2-5 TRBD1 NA TRBV5-4 CASRPGQGFTQYF TGTGCCAGCAGACCGGGACAGGGGTTCACTCAGTACTTC
TRBJ2-2 TRBD1 NA TRBV19 CASSTFWTGGSTGELFF TGTGCCAGTAGTACCTTCTGGACAGGGGGAAGCACCGGGGAGCTGTTTTTT
TRBJ1-5 NA once TRBV18 CASSRTDSNQPQHF TGTGCCAGCTCGCGGACAGATAGCAATCAGCCCCAGCATTTT
TRBJ1-4 NA NA TRBV15 CATSRDTRSNEKLFF TGTGCCACCAGCAGAGATACCAGATCTAATGAAAAACTGTTTTTT
TRBJ1-1 TRBD1 NA TRBV6-1 CASSGGTQGALLYTEAFF TGTGCCAGCAGTGGAGGGACGCAGGGGGCCCTCCTGTACACTGAAGCTTTCTTT
TRBJ2-3 NA NA TRBV6-6 CASSYSSTDTQYF TGTGCCAGCAGTTACTCCAGCACAGATACGCAGTATTTT
TRBJ1-5 NA NA TRBV4-1 CASSRVKNQPQHF TGCGCCAGCAGCCGAGTTAAAAATCAGCCCCAGCATTTT
TRBJ2-1 NA once TRBV10-3 CAIRQGYNEQFF TGTGCCATCAGGCAGGGGTACAATGAGCAGTTCTTC